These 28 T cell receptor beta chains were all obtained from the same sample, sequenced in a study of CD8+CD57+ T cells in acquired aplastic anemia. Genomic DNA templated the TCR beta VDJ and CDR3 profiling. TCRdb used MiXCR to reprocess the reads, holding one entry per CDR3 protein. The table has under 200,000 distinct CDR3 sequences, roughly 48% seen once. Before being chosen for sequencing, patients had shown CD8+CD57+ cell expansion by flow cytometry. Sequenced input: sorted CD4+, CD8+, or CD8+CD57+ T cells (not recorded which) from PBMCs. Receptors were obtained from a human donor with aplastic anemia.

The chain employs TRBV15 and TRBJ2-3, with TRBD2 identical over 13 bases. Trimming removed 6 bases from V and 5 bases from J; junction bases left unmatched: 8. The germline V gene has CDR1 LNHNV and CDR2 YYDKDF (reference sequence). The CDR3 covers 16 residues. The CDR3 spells CATRAPGLAGLDTQYF. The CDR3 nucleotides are TGTGCCACCAGGGCTCCGGGACTAGCGGGGCTAGATACGCAGTATTTT.

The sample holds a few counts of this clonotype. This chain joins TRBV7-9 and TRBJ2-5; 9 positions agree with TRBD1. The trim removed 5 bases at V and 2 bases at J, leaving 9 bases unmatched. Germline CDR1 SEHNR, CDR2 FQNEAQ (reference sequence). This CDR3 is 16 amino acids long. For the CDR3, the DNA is TGTGCCAGCAGCCCCCCGGGGGACAGGGATCAAGAGACCCAGTACTTC. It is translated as CASSPPGDRDQETQYF. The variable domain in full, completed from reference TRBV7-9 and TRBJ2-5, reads DTGVSQNPRHKITKRGQNVTFRCDPISEHNRLYWYRQTLGQGPEFLTYFQNEAQLEKSRLLSDRFSAERPKGSFSTLEIQRTEQGDSAMYLCASSPPGDRDQETQYFGPGTRLLVL.

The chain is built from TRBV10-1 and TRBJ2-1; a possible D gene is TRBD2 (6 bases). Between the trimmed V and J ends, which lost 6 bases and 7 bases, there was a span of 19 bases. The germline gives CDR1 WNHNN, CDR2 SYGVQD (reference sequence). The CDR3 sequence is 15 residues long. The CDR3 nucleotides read TGCGCCAGCAGGGGAACCGGGACTCCGGGGAATGAGCAGTTCTTC. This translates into CASRGTGTPGNEQFF.

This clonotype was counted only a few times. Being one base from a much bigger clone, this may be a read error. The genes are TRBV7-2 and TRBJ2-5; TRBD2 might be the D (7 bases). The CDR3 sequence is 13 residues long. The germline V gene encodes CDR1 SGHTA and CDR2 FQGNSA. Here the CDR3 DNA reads TGTGCCAGCGGTGGGGGGGTGGGGGCGACCCAGCACTTC. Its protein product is CASGGGVGATQHF. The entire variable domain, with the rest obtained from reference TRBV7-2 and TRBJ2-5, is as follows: GAGVSQSPSNKVTEKGKDVELRCDPISGHTALYWYRQSLGQGLEFLIYFQGNSAPDKSGLPSDRFSAERTGGSVSTLTIQRTQQEDSAVYLCASGGGVGATQHFGPGTRLLVL.

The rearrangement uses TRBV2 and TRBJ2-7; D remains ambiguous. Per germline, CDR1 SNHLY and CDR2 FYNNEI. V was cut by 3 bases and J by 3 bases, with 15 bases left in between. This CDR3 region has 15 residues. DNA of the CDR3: TGTGCCAGCAGTGACTCCCTGCTTAGGAGCTACGAGCAGTACTTC. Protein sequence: CASSDSLLRSYEQYF. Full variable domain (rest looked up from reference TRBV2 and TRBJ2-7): EPEVTQTPSHQVTQMGQEVILRCVPISNHLYFYWYRQILGQKVEFLVSFYNNEISEKSEIFDDQFSVERPDGSNFTLKIRSTKLEDSAMYFCASSDSLLRSYEQYFGPGTRLTVT.

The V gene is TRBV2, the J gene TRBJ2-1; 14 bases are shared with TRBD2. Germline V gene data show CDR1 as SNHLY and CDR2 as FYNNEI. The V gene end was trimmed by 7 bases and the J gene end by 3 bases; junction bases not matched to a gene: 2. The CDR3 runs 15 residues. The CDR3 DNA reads TGTGCCAGCAAAGGACTAGCGGGAGGCTACAATGAGCAGTTCTTC. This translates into CASKGLAGGYNEQFF.

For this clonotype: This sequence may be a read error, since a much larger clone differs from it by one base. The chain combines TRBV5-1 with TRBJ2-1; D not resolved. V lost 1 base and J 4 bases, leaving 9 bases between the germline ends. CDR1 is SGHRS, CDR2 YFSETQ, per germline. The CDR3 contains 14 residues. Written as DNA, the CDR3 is TGCGCCAGCAGCTTGAGGAAGGAATACAATGAGCAGTTCTTC. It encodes CASSLRKEYNEQFF.

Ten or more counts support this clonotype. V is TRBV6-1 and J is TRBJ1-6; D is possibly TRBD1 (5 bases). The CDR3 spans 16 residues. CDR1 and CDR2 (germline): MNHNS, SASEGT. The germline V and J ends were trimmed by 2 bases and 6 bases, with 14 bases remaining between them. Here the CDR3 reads CASSEFQGSLNSPLHF. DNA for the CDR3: TGTGCCAGCAGTGAATTCCAGGGTTCGCTTAATTCACCCCTCCACTTT.

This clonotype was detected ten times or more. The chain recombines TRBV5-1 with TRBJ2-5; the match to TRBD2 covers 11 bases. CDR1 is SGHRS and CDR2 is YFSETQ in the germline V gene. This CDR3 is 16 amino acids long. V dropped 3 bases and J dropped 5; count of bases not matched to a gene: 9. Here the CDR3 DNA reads TGCGCCAGCAGCTGGGGGCTACTAGCGGGAGTCGAGACCCAGTACTTC. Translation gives CASSWGLLAGVETQYF.

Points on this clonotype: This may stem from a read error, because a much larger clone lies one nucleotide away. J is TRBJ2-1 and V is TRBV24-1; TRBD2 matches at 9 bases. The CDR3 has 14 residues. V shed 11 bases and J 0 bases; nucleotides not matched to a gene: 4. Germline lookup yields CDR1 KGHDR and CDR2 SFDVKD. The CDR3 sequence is CASGLASSYNEQFF. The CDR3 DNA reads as TGTGCCAGCGGACTAGCGAGCTCCTACAATGAGCAGTTCTTC.

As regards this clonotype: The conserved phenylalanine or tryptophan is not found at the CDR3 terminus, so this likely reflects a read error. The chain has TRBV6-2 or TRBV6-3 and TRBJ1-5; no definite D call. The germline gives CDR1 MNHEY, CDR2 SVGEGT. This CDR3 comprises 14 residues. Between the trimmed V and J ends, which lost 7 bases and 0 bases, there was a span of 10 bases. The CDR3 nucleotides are TGTGCCAGCACCCACGACCATAGCAATCAGCCCCAGCATCTT. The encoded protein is CASTHDHSNQPQHL.

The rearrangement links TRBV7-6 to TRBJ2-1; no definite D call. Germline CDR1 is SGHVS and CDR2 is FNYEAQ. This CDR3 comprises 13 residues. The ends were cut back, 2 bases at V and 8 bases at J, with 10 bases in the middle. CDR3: CASSLRTNDEQFF. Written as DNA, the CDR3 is TGTGCCAGCAGCTTAAGGACGAATGATGAGCAGTTCTTC.

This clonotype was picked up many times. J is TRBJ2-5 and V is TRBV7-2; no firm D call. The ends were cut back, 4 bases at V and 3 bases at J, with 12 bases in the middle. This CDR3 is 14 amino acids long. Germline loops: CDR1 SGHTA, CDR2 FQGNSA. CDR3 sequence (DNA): TGTGCCAGCAGCTCTGAGCCCGCCGAAGAGACCCAGTACTTC. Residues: CASSSEPAEETQYF.

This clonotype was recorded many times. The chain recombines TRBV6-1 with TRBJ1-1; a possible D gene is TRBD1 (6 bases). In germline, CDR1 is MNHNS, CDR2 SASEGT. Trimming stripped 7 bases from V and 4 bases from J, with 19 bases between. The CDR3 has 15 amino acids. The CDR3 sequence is CASTQGGTKGTEAFF. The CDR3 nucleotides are TGTGCCAGCACCCAAGGTGGGACAAAGGGCACTGAAGCTTTCTTT.

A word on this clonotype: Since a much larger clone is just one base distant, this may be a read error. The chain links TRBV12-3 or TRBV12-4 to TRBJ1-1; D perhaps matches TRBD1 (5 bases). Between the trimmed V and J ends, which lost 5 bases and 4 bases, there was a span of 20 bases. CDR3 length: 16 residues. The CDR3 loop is CASSRSTGLMITEAFF. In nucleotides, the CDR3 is TGTGCCAGCAGTCGAAGTACGGGACTTATGATCACTGAAGCTTTCTTT.

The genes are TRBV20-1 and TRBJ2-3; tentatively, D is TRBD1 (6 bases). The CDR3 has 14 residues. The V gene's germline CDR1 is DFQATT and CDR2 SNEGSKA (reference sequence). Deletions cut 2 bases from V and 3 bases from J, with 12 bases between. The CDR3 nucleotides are TGCAGTGCTAGACTTTGGCAGGGGACAGATACGCAGTATTTT. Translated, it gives CSARLWQGTDTQYF.

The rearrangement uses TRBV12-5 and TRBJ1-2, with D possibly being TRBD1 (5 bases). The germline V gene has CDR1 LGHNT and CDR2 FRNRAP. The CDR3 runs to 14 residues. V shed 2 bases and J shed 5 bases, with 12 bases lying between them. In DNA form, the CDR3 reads TGTGCTAGTGGTTTGCCAGACCGGGGGTATGGCTACACCTTC. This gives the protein CASGLPDRGYGYTF. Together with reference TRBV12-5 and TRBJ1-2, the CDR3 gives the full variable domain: DARVTQTPRHKVTEMGQEVTMRCQPILGHNTVFWYRQTMMQGLELLAYFRNRAPLDDSGMPKDRFSAEMPDATLATLKIQPSEPRDSAVYFCASGLPDRGYGYTFGSGTRLTVV.

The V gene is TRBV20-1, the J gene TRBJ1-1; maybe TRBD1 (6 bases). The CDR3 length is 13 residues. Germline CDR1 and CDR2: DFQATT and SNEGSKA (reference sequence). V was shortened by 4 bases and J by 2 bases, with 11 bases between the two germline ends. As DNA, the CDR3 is TGCAGTGCTACCCGGACAGCTAACACTGAAGCTTTCTTT. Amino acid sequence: CSATRTANTEAFF.

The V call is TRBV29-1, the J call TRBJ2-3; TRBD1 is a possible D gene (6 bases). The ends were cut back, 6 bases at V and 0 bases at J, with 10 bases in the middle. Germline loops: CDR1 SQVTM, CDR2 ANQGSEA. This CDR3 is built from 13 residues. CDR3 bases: TGCAGCGTCAGGGGAACGAGCACAGATACGCAGTATTTT. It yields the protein CSVRGTSTDTQYF.

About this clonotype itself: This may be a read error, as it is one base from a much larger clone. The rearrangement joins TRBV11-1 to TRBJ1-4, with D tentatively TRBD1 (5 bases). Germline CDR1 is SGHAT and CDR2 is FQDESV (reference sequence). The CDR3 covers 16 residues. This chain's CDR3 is CASGFGRAPTNEKLFF. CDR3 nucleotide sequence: TGTGCCAGCGGCTTCGGCAGGGCGCCAACTAATGAAAAACTGTTTTTT.

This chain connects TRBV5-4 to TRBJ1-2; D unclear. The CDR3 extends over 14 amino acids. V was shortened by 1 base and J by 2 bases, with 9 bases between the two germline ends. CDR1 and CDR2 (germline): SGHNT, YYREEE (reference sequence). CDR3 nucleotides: TGTGCCAGCAGCTTGTCGGGCAGGAACTATGGCTACACCTTC. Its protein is CASSLSGRNYGYTF. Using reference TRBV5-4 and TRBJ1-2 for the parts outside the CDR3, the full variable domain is ETGVTQSPTHLIKTRGQQVTLRCSSQSGHNTVSWYQQALGQGPQFIFQYYREEENGRGNFPPRFSGLQFPNYSSELNVNALELDDSALYLCASSLSGRNYGYTFGSGTRLTVV.

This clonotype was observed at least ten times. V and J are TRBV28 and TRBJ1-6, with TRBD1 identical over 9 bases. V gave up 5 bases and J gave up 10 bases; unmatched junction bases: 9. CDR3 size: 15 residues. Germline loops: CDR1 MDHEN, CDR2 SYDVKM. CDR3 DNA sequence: TGTGCCAGCAGTGTGCCGGGACAGGGTTTATCACCCCTCCACTTT. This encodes CASSVPGQGLSPLHF.

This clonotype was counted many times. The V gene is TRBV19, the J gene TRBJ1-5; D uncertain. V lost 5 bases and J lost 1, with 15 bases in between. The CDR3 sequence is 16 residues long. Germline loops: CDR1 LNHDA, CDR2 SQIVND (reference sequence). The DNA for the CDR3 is TGTGCCAGTAGTGGTAATAGAGGTGGGAGCAATCAGCCCCAGCATTTT. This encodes CASSGNRGGSNQPQHF.

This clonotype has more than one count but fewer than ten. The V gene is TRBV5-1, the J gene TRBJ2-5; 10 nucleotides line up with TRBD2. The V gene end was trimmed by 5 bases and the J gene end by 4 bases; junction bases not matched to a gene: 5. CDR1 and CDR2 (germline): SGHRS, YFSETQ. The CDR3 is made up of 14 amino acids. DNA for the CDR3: TGCGCCAGCAGAGCGGGGGGGCTTAGAGAGACCCAGTACTTC. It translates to CASRAGGLRETQYF.

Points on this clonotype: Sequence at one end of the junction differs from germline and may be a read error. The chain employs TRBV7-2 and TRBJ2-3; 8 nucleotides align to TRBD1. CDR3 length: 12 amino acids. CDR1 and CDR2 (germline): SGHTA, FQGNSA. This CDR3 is CASSPGTGTQYF. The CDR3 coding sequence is TGTGCCAGCAGCCCCGGGACAGGTACGCAGTATTTT.

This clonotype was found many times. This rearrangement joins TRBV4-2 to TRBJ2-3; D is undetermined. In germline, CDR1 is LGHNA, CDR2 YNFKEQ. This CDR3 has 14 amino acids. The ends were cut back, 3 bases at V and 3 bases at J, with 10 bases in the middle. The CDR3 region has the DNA TGTGCCAGCAGCCAGGCCCCAAGAACAGATACGCAGTATTTT. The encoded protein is CASSQAPRTDTQYF.

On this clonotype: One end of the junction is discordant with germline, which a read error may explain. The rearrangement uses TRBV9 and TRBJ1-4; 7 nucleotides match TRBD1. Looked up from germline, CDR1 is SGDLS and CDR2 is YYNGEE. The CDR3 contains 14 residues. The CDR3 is CASSVGDSYEKLFF. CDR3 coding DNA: TGCGCCAGCAGCGTAGGGGACAGCTATGAAAAACTGTTTTTT.

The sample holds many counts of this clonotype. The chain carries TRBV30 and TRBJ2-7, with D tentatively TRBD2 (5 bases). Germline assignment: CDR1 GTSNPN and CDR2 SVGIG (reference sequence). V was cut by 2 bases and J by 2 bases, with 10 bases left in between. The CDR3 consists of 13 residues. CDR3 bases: TGTGCCTGGAGTTCGGGAATGCCCTACGAGCAGTACTTC. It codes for CAWSSGMPYEQYF.